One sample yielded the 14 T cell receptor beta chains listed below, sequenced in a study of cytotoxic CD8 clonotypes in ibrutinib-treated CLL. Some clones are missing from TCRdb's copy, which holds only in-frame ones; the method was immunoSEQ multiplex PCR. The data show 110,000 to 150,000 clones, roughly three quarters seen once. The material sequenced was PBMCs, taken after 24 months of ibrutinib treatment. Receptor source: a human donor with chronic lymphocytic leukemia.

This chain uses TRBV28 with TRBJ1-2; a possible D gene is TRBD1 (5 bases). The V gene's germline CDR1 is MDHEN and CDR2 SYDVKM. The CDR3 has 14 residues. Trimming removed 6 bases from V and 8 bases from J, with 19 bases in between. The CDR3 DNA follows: TGTGCCAGCAGCCCTGGGTCCGGGGCTGAGGGCTACACCTTC. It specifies CASSPGSGAEGYTF.

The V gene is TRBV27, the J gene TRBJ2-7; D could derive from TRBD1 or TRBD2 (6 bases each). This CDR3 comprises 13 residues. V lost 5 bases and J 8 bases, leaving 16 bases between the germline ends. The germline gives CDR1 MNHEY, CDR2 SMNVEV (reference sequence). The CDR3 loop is CASSPGAAAKQYF. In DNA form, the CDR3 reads TGTGCCAGCAGTCCGGGGGCCGCGGCAAAGCAGTACTTC.

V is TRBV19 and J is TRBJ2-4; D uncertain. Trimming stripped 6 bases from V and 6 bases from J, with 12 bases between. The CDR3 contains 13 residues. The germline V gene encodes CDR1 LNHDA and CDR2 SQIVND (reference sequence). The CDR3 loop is CASSIGVRNIQYF. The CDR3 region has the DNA TGTGCCAGTAGCATCGGAGTGAGAAACATTCAGTACTTC.

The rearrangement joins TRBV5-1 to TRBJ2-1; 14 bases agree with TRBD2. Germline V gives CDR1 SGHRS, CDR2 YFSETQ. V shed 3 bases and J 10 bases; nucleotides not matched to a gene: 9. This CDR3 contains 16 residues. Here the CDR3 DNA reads TGCGCCAGCAGCTATCCCGGGACTAGCGGGAGAGGCGAGCAGTTCTTC. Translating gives CASSYPGTSGRGEQFF.

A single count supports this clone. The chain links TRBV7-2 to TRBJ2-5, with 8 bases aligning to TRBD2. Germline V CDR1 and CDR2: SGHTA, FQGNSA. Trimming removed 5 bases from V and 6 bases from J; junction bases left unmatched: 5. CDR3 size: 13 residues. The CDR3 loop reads CASSLGGVQTQYF. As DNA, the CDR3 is TGTGCCAGCAGCCTCGGGGGGGTGCAGACCCAGTACTTC.

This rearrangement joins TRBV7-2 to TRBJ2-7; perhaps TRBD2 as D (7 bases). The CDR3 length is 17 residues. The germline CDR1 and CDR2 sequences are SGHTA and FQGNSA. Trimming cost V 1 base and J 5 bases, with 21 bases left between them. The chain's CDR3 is CASSLVATRGGGDEQYF. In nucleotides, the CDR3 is TGTGCCAGCAGCTTAGTGGCCACCCGCGGGGGCGGGGACGAGCAGTACTTC.

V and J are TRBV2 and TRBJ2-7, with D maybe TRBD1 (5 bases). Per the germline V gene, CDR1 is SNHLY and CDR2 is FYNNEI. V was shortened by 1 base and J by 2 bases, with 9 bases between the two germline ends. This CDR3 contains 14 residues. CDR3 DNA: TGTGCCAGCAGTGAAGGGGTGGGGCCCTACGAGCAGTACTTC. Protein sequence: CASSEGVGPYEQYF.

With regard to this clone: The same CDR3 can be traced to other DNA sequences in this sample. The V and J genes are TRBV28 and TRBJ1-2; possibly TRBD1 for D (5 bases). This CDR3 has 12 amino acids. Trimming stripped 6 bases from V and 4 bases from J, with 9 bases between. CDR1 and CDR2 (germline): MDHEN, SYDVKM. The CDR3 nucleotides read TGTGCCAGCAGCCTGGGGGGCTATGGCTACACCTTC. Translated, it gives CASSLGGYGYTF.

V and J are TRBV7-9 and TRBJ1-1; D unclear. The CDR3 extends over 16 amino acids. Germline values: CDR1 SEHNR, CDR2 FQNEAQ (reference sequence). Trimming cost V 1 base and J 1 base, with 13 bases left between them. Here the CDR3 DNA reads TGTGCCAGCAGCTTAGGCAGCTCCTTCGCGAACACTGAAGCTTTCTTT. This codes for CASSLGSSFANTEAFF. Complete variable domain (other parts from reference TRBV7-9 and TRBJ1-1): DTGVSQNPRHKITKRGQNVTFRCDPISEHNRLYWYRQTLGQGPEFLTYFQNEAQLEKSRLLSDRFSAERPKGSFSTLEIQRTEQGDSAMYLCASSLGSSFANTEAFFGQGTRLTVV.

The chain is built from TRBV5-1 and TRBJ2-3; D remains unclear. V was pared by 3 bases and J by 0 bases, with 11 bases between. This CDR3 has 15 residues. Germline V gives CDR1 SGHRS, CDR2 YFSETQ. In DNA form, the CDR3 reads TGCGCCAGCAGCTGGGTACGACCTAGCACAGATACGCAGTATTTT. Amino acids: CASSWVRPSTDTQYF.

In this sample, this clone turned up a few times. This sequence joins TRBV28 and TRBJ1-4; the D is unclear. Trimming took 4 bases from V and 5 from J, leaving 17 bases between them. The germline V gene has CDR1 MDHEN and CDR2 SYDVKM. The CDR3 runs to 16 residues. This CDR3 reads CASSSLAGRVNEKLFF. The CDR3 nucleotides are TGTGCCAGCAGTTCCCTTGCGGGGAGAGTGAATGAAAAACTGTTTTTT.

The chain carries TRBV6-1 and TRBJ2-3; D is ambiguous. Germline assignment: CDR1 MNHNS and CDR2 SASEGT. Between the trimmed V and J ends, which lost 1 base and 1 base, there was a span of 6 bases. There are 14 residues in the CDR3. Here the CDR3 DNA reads TGTGCCAGCAGTGAAGTGGCGGGCACAGATACGCAGTATTTT. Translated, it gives CASSEVAGTDTQYF.

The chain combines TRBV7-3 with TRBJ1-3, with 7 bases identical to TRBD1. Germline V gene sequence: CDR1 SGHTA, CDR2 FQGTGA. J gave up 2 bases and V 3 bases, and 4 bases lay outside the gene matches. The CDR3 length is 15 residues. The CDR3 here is CASSLGGGTGNTIYF. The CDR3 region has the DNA TGTGCCAGCAGCTTGGGAGGGGGCACTGGAAACACCATATATTTT. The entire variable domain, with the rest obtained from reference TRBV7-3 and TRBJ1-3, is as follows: GAGVSQTPSNKVTEKGKYVELRCDPISGHTALYWYRQSLGQGPEFLIYFQGTGAADDSGLPNDRFFAVRPEGSVSTLKIQRTERGDSAVYLCASSLGGGTGNTIYFGEGSWLTVV.

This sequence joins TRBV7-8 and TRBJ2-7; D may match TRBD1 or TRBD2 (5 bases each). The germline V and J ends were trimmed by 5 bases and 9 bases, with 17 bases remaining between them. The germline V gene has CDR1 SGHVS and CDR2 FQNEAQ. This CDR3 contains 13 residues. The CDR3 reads CASSLGTPRGQYF. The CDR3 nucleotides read TGTGCCAGCAGCCTCGGGACCCCCCGGGGGCAGTACTTC.